This T cell receptor beta chain came from a study of T-cell reconstitution after alpha-beta-depleted transplantation in children. Preparing the TCRbeta library involved the use of unique molecular identifiers. TCRdb fed the PCR reads into MiXCR, producing one record per CDR3 protein. The sample consists of hundreds of thousands of distinct CDR3 sequences, roughly 18% of them appearing once. The CDR3 spans 18 residues. Per the germline V gene, CDR1 is LGHNA and CDR2 is YSLEER. V gave up 0 bases and J gave up 4 bases; unmatched junction bases: 12. J is TRBJ2-3 and V is TRBV4-3; TRBD2 matches 8 bases. The source of this sequence is a male patient aged 2 to 9 who had a stem cell transplant for acute lymphoblastic leukemia, so the T cells may come from the graft donor. Sequencing used PBMCs, mostly from graft donor cells, obtained 360 days after TCRalphabeta/CD19-depleted stem cell transplant. Here the CDR3 reads CASSQETGGMGRADTQYF. The CDR3 DNA reads as TGCGCCAGCAGCCAAGAGACGGGGGGGATGGGGCGCGCAGATACGCAGTATTTT.